These 32 T cell receptor beta chains share one sample of origin, sequenced in a study of blood T cell repertoires in COVID-19. TCRdb keeps only in-frame clones here, not all; method: immunoSEQ multiplex PCR. The sample yields 110,000 to 150,000 clones, around 76% seen once. Sequenced material: peripheral blood. Receptor source: a man aged 55 to 70 with acute or convalescent COVID-19.

The genes are TRBV6-5 and TRBJ1-6; D perhaps matches TRBD1 (6 bases). The germline V and J ends were trimmed by 5 bases and 11 bases, with 13 bases remaining between them. CDR1 is MNHEY, CDR2 SVGAGI, per germline. The CDR3 has 13 residues. CDR3: CASSTGRGAPLHF. In DNA form, the CDR3 reads TGTGCCAGCAGTACAGGGAGGGGGGCACCCCTCCACTTT.

The chain is built from TRBV5-1 and TRBJ2-7; TRBD2 matches at 7 bases. CDR1 is SGHRS, CDR2 YFSETQ, per germline. There are 15 residues in the CDR3. Trimming took 4 bases from V and 7 from J; bases not matched to a gene: 14. CDR3 nucleotide sequence: TGCGCCAGCAGCCCGATGAGTAGCGGGCGGGGGGAGCAGTACTTC. Amino acid sequence: CASSPMSSGRGEQYF.

The chain carries TRBV11-3 and TRBJ2-1; 15 nucleotides line up with TRBD2. V lost 5 bases to trimming and J lost 9 bases; unmatched junction nucleotides: 5. CDR1 and CDR2 (germline): SGHNT, YENEEA. The CDR3 is 15 amino acids. Here the CDR3 DNA reads TGTGCCAGCAGCCCCGGACTAGCGGGAGGGCGTGAGCAGTTCTTC. This encodes CASSPGLAGGREQFF.

In its sample, this clone was seen once. This rearrangement joins TRBV19 to TRBJ2-3, with 10 bases matching TRBD2. V lost 6 bases and J lost 3; bases outside the gene matches: 3. The germline gives CDR1 LNHDA, CDR2 SQIVND (reference sequence). The CDR3 is 14 amino acids. CDR3 sequence (DNA): TGTGCCAGTAGGTTAGCGGGAGGTACAGATACGCAGTATTTT. Amino acids: CASRLAGGTDTQYF.

V and J are TRBV2 and TRBJ1-6; D ambiguous. CDR3 length: 16 residues. The germline V gene has CDR1 SNHLY and CDR2 FYNNEI. V lost 3 bases, J lost 0 bases, and 9 bases lay in between. CDR3 amino acids: CASSDFWSSYNSPLHF. CDR3 DNA sequence: TGTGCCAGCAGTGATTTTTGGAGCTCCTATAATTCACCCCTCCACTTT.

V is TRBV4-1 and J is TRBJ1-5, with 10 bases that match TRBD1. V shed 3 bases and J 5 bases; nucleotides not matched to a gene: 4. Germline V gene lookup returns CDR1 MGHRA and CDR2 YSYEKL. The CDR3 extends over 15 amino acids. The CDR3 reads CASSHVGTGDQPQHF. Written as DNA, the CDR3 is TGCGCCAGCAGCCACGTAGGGACAGGGGATCAGCCCCAGCATTTT.

V usage is TRBV11-2 and J usage is TRBJ2-7; 9 bases align to TRBD1. The V gene's germline CDR1 is SGHAT and CDR2 FQNNGV. Trimming took 5 bases from V and 3 from J; bases not matched to a gene: 11. CDR3 size: 16 residues. The CDR3 DNA reads TGTGCCAGCAGCCCTTACATGGACAGGGGAGTCTACGAGCAGTACTTC. Residues: CASSPYMDRGVYEQYF.

This chain links TRBV6-5 with TRBJ2-7; TRBD2 agrees at 12 bases. The ends lost 5 bases at V and 9 bases at J; junction bases unmatched: 8. Germline CDR1 is MNHEY and CDR2 is SVGAGI. This CDR3 is 14 amino acids long. The CDR3 coding sequence is TGTGCCAGCAGTACCCTAGCGGGAGGGATGGGGCAGTACTTC. Protein: CASSTLAGGMGQYF.

The chain couples TRBV19 to TRBJ2-1, with 12 bases identical to TRBD2. This CDR3 comprises 16 residues. Germline values: CDR1 LNHDA, CDR2 SQIVND (reference sequence). Losses at the gene ends were 5 bases for V and 8 bases for J; bases not matched to a gene: 10. The CDR3, as DNA: TGTGCCAGTAGTGCGACTAGCGGGAGTCTGCTCCATGAGCAGTTCTTC. This sequence encodes CASSATSGSLLHEQFF.

The genes are TRBV5-1 and TRBJ1-4; 8 positions match TRBD1. Germline V gene data show CDR1 as SGHRS and CDR2 as YFSETQ. The ends lost 4 bases at V and 8 bases at J; junction bases unmatched: 13. The CDR3 extends over 16 amino acids. The chain's CDR3 is CASSPTGAWLGEKLFF. In DNA, the CDR3 is TGCGCCAGCAGCCCGACAGGGGCTTGGTTAGGAGAAAAACTGTTTTTT.

The rearrangement uses TRBV28 and TRBJ2-7, with D possibly TRBD1 on 6 matching bases. Germline V gene lookup returns CDR1 MDHEN and CDR2 SYDVKM. This CDR3 comprises 13 residues. Trimming cost V 6 bases and J 5 bases, with 14 bases left between them. This CDR3 is CASSQGTNHEQYF. CDR3 bases: TGTGCCAGCAGCCAGGGGACAAACCACGAGCAGTACTTC.

The chain has TRBV7-9 and TRBJ2-5, with D possibly being TRBD2 (5 bases). The CDR3 loop spans 14 amino acids. CDR1 is SEHNR and CDR2 is FQNEAQ in the germline V gene (reference sequence). The germline V and J ends were trimmed by 5 bases and 1 base, with 11 bases remaining between them. The CDR3 spells CASSPPRGQETQYF. DNA for the CDR3: TGTGCCAGCAGCCCCCCCCGGGGCCAAGAGACCCAGTACTTC.

The rearrangement uses TRBV27 and TRBJ2-3, with 11 bases matching TRBD2. Germline V lookup: CDR1 MNHEY, CDR2 SMNVEV (reference sequence). Trimming took 5 bases from V and 2 from J; bases not matched to a gene: 6. The CDR3 runs 16 residues. CDR3 amino acids: CASSPTTSGNTDTQYF. The CDR3 nucleotides are TGTGCCAGCAGTCCCACGACTAGCGGGAACACAGATACGCAGTATTTT.

This clone showed up just a few times. This chain joins TRBV19 and TRBJ2-1, with D unresolved. V was trimmed by 4 bases and J by 8 bases, leaving 6 bases between them. Germline loops: CDR1 LNHDA, CDR2 SQIVND (reference sequence). The CDR3 has 11 residues. DNA for the CDR3: TGTGCCAGTAGTAATCATTATGAGCAGTTCTTC. Protein: CASSNHYEQFF.

The chain joins TRBV7-2 to TRBJ2-7; 9 bases line up with TRBD2. The CDR3 loop spans 15 amino acids. Per the germline V gene, CDR1 is SGHTA and CDR2 is FQGNSA. V trimming: 1 base; J trimming: 3 bases; junction bases outside the gene matches: 4. The CDR3 nucleotides are TGTGCCAGCAGCTTAGGGACTAGCGCGAACTACGAGCAGTACTTC. Its translation is CASSLGTSANYEQYF.

The V and J genes are TRBV6-5 and TRBJ2-7, with a tentative D call TRBD2 (5 bases). The ends were cut back, 7 bases at V and 6 bases at J, with 16 bases in the middle. The CDR3 covers 13 residues. Germline CDR1 and CDR2: MNHEY and SVGAGI. As DNA, the CDR3 is TGTGCCAGCACCGAAGGACGGAGGAGCGAGCAGTACTTC. It codes for CASTEGRRSEQYF.

V and J are TRBV30 and TRBJ2-3; 8 positions agree with TRBD2. Germline CDR1 GTSNPN, CDR2 SVGIG (reference sequence). This CDR3 has 14 amino acids. V trimming: 3 bases; J trimming: 5 bases; junction bases outside the gene matches: 7. CDR3 in amino acids: CAWRVGGAVDTQYF. CDR3 nucleotide sequence: TGTGCCTGGAGGGTCGGGGGGGCGGTAGATACGCAGTATTTT.

The V gene is TRBV5-1, the J gene TRBJ2-6; D is ambiguous. V lost 0 bases and J 0 bases, leaving 7 bases between the germline ends. The CDR3 runs 16 residues. Germline loops: CDR1 SGHRS, CDR2 YFSETQ. CDR3 in DNA: TGCGCCAGCAGCTTGGCCGAGCGCTCTGGGGCCAACGTCCTGACTTTC. Encoded protein: CASSLAERSGANVLTF.

The chain couples TRBV28 to TRBJ2-1; 10 bases agree with TRBD1. This CDR3 has 15 amino acids. V shed 5 bases, J shed 7 bases, and the junction held 8 bases outside the gene matches. Germline CDR1 is MDHEN and CDR2 is SYDVKM. CDR3 amino acids: CASSARDRGFNEQFF. The DNA of the CDR3 is TGTGCCAGCAGTGCTAGGGACAGGGGTTTTAATGAGCAGTTCTTC. Combining the CDR3 with reference TRBV28 and TRBJ2-1 gives the whole variable domain DVKVTQSSRYLVKRTGEKVFLECVQDMDHENMFWYRQDPGLGLRLIYFSYDVKMKEKGDIPEGYSVSREKKERFSLILESASTNQTSMYLCASSARDRGFNEQFFGPGTRLTVL.

CDR3: CASSLRTGRTNQETQYF. DNA for the CDR3: TGTGCCAGCAGCCTCCGGACAGGGAGGACCAACCAAGAGACCCAGTACTTC. The chain carries TRBV3-1 (or the pseudogene TRBV3-2) and TRBJ2-5; TRBD1 matches 8 bases. Germline-derived CDR1 and CDR2 are LGHDT and YNNKEL (reference sequence). Trimming removed 4 bases from V and 0 bases from J; junction bases left unmatched: 10. CDR3 length equals 17 residues.

CDR3 loop: CASSIARVGEQYF. Here the CDR3 DNA reads TGTGCCAGTAGTATAGCCAGGGTCGGCGAGCAGTACTTC. The chain carries TRBV19 and TRBJ2-7; a weak D match, TRBD1 (5 bases). V lost 1 base to trimming and J lost 6 bases, with 10 bases between them. The germline gives CDR1 LNHDA, CDR2 SQIVND (reference sequence). The CDR3 is made up of 13 amino acids.

This sequence joins TRBV28 and TRBJ1-5; D perhaps matches TRBD1 (5 bases). Deletions cut 1 base from V and 0 bases from J, with 7 bases between. Germline V gene data show CDR1 as MDHEN and CDR2 as SYDVKM. The CDR3 runs 15 residues. The CDR3 nucleotides read TGTGCCAGCAGTTTATCAGGGTATAGCAATCAGCCCCAGCATTTT. This codes for CASSLSGYSNQPQHF.

This clone has a handful of counts. The chain has TRBV14 and TRBJ1-1; no clear D gene. CDR3 length: 13 residues. Germline V gene sequence: CDR1 SGHDN, CDR2 FVKESK. V was cut by 1 base and J by 8 bases, with 11 bases left in between. The CDR3 here is CASSQGTAREAFF. The CDR3, as DNA: TGTGCCAGCAGCCAAGGAACGGCGAGGGAAGCTTTCTTT.

This sequence joins TRBV28 and TRBJ2-2, with 11 bases matching TRBD1. CDR1 and CDR2 (germline): MDHEN, SYDVKM. This CDR3 region has 14 residues. Trimming at V came to 11 bases and at J to 1 base, leaving 3 bases not matched to a gene. The CDR3 is CAGQGAQNTGELFF. The DNA for the CDR3 is TGTGCCGGACAGGGGGCGCAGAACACCGGGGAGCTGTTTTTT.

Regarding this clone: The sample carries other DNA sequences with the same CDR3. The gene calls are TRBV7-3 and TRBJ1-1; a possible D gene is TRBD1 (5 bases). The CDR3 is 13 residues long. Deletions cut 5 bases from V and 1 base from J, with 8 bases between. Germline V lookup: CDR1 SGHTA, CDR2 FQGTGA. CDR3 nucleotide sequence: TGTGCCAGCAGCCTCGACAGGAACACTGAAGCTTTCTTT. This sequence encodes CASSLDRNTEAFF.

The chain recombines TRBV27 with TRBJ1-1, with 9 bases that match TRBD1. V trimming: 2 bases; J trimming: 3 bases; junction bases outside the gene matches: 4. Germline CDR1 and CDR2: MNHEY and SMNVEV (reference sequence). CDR3 length: 15 amino acids. The CDR3 sequence is CASSLAGQGYTEAFF. CDR3 sequence (DNA): TGTGCCAGCAGTTTAGCGGGACAGGGCTACACTGAAGCTTTCTTT.

This sequence joins TRBV5-6 and TRBJ2-3; TRBD1 matches at 8 bases. The CDR3 has 15 amino acids. Germline-derived CDR1 and CDR2 are SGHDT and YYEEEE. After removal of 4 bases from V and 5 bases from J, the junction contained 9 bases not matched to a gene. The CDR3 nucleotides are TGTGCCAGCAGCCCCGACAGGGGTGTGGTAGATACGCAGTATTTT. Amino acids: CASSPDRGVVDTQYF.

The chain has TRBV5-1 and TRBJ2-5; D may be TRBD1 (6 bases). The V gene's germline CDR1 is SGHRS and CDR2 YFSETQ. The CDR3 has 13 amino acids. Trimming shortened V by 2 bases and J by 2 bases, and 7 bases separated the two germline ends. The CDR3 DNA follows: TGCGCCAGCAGCTTACAGGGACAAGAGACCCAGTACTTC. Translation gives CASSLQGQETQYF.

This chain joins TRBV28 and TRBJ2-7; 8 bases align to TRBD1. The length of the CDR3 is 11 residues. Germline assignment: CDR1 MDHEN and CDR2 SYDVKM. V shed 6 bases and J 12 bases; nucleotides not matched to a gene: 7. The CDR3 is CASRGGQGSYF. DNA for the CDR3: TGTGCCAGCAGGGGCGGACAGGGATCGTACTTC. Combining the CDR3 with reference TRBV28 and TRBJ2-7 gives the whole variable domain DVKVTQSSRYLVKRTGEKVFLECVQDMDHENMFWYRQDPGLGLRLIYFSYDVKMKEKGDIPEGYSVSREKKERFSLILESASTNQTSMYLCASRGGQGSYFGPGTRLTVT.

The rearrangement uses TRBV5-8 and TRBJ2-5; TRBD2 agrees at 10 bases. Per germline, CDR1 SGHTS and CDR2 YDEGEE. Trimming removed 0 bases from V and 5 bases from J; junction bases left unmatched: 4. The CDR3 runs 15 residues. For the CDR3, the DNA is TGTGCCAGCAGCTTGGAGACTAGCGGGTCGGAGACCCAGTACTTC. This sequence encodes CASSLETSGSETQYF. Based on the CDR3 plus reference TRBV5-8 and TRBJ2-5, the full variable domain is EAGVTQSPTHLIKTRGQQATLRCSPISGHTSVYWYQQALGLGLQFLLWYDEGEERNRGNFPPRFSGRQFPNYSSELNVNALELEDSALYLCASSLETSGSETQYFGPGTRLLVL.

The V call is TRBV7-2, the J call TRBJ2-1, with D possibly matching TRBD2 (6 bases). Germline CDR1 reads SGHTA; CDR2 reads FQGNSA. Trimming pared 3 bases from V and 5 bases from J, leaving 17 bases between. This CDR3 spans 16 amino acids. This CDR3 reads CASSFTSGAGNNEQFF. The CDR3 bases are TGTGCCAGCAGCTTCACCTCGGGAGCCGGAAACAATGAGCAGTTCTTC.

The chain combines TRBV7-2 with TRBJ2-2, with TRBD1 as a possible D gene (6 bases). CDR1 is SGHTA and CDR2 is FQGNSA in the germline V gene. V was pared by 1 base and J by 5 bases, with 11 bases between. The CDR3 is 15 residues long. The CDR3 here is CASSLVQGPTGELFF. The CDR3 bases are TGTGCCAGCAGCTTAGTCCAGGGGCCAACCGGGGAGCTGTTTTTT.